The 20 T cell receptor beta chains presented below share a single source sample, sequenced in a study of blood T cell repertoires in COVID-19. The assay was immunoSEQ multiplex PCR, and TCRdb's table has in-frame clones only and misses some. This table has some 490,000 clones, approximately 85% appearing once. Sequencing used peripheral blood. These receptors all stem from a human donor in a cohort sampled during active COVID-19.

The CDR3 DNA follows: TGTGCCAGCAGCCAATCCCGGAGCTCCTATAATTCACCCCTCCACTTT. Translation: CASSQSRSSYNSPLHF. The rearrangement joins TRBV3-1 (or the pseudogene TRBV3-2) to TRBJ1-6; D gene unclear. With 2 bases removed from V and 0 bases from J, the gap between germline ends came to 8 bases. Germline CDR1 is LGHDT and CDR2 is YNNKEL (reference sequence). CDR3 length: 16 residues.

As concerns this clone: Additional DNA sequences in this sample encode the identical CDR3. The gene calls are TRBV7-3 and TRBJ2-2; D not resolved. The CDR3 is made up of 13 amino acids. V lost 6 bases and J 5 bases, leaving 10 bases between the germline ends. CDR1 is SGHTA and CDR2 is FQGTGA in the germline V gene. The CDR3: CASSLSRTGELFF. The CDR3 coding sequence is TGTGCCAGCAGTCTAAGTCGGACCGGGGAGCTGTTTTTT.

This sequence joins TRBV29-1 and TRBJ1-1; D remains ambiguous. The germline V gene encodes CDR1 SQVTM and CDR2 ANQGSEA. The CDR3 runs 12 residues. V lost 4 bases and J 4 bases, leaving 10 bases between the germline ends. The CDR3 DNA follows: TGCAGCGTTGTCGGTTTGAGCACTGAAGCTTTCTTT. This encodes CSVVGLSTEAFF.

The rearrangement joins TRBV7-2 to TRBJ2-7, with TRBD2 as a possible D gene (6 bases). The CDR3 spans 13 residues. Between the trimmed V and J ends, which lost 5 bases and 5 bases, there was a span of 13 bases. CDR1 and CDR2 (germline): SGHTA, FQGNSA. The CDR3 loop is CASSPGATNEQYF. In DNA, the CDR3 is TGTGCCAGCAGCCCGGGAGCAACGAACGAGCAGTACTTC.

This chain's CDR3 is CASSLGQGGFYEQYF. Here the CDR3 DNA reads TGCGCCAGCAGCTTGGGACAGGGGGGTTTCTACGAGCAGTACTTC. This sequence joins TRBV5-1 and TRBJ2-7; 9 nucleotides agree with TRBD1. CDR3 length: 15 amino acids. Trimming removed 0 bases from V and 3 bases from J; junction bases left unmatched: 4. CDR1 and CDR2 from the germline V gene are SGHRS and YFSETQ.

The chain recombines TRBV11-2 with TRBJ1-2, with 8 bases aligning to TRBD1. J lost 4 bases, V lost 3 bases, and 7 bases had no gene match. Germline V gene sequence: CDR1 SGHAT, CDR2 FQNNGV. The CDR3 extends over 15 amino acids. CDR3 DNA sequence: TGTGCCAGCAGCTTGAATCAGGGGGCGGGCTATGGCTACACCTTC. The encoded protein is CASSLNQGAGYGYTF. The variable domain in full, completed from reference TRBV11-2 and TRBJ1-2, reads EAGVAQSPRYKIIEKRQSVAFWCNPISGHATLYWYQQILGQGPKLLIQFQNNGVVDDSQLPKDRFSAERLKGVDSTLKIQPAKLEDSAVYLCASSLNQGAGYGYTFGSGTRLTVV.

This chain joins TRBV5-1 and TRBJ1-2, with 9 bases aligning to TRBD1. CDR3 length: 14 residues. The trim removed 4 bases at V and 7 bases at J, leaving 8 bases unmatched. Germline V gene lookup returns CDR1 SGHRS and CDR2 YFSETQ. CDR3 loop: CASSLGDRVTGYTF. CDR3 bases: TGCGCCAGCAGCCTAGGGGACAGGGTGACTGGCTACACCTTC. Variable domain in full (rest from reference TRBV5-1 and TRBJ1-2): KAGVTQTPRYLIKTRGQQVTLSCSPISGHRSVSWYQQTPGQGLQFLFEYFSETQRNKGNFPGRFSGRQFSNSRSEMNVSTLELGDSALYLCASSLGDRVTGYTFGSGTRLTVV.

The gene calls are TRBV7-3 and TRBJ2-5; 7 bases map to TRBD2. The ends lost 5 bases at V and 0 bases at J; junction bases unmatched: 9. Germline assignment: CDR1 SGHTA and CDR2 FQGTGA. CDR3 length equals 16 residues. The CDR3 coding sequence is TGTGCCAGCAGCCCCCCCCCTAGCGGTTACCAAGAGACCCAGTACTTC. It encodes CASSPPPSGYQETQYF.

CDR3 loop: CASSKLAGGPGTQYF. CDR3 sequence (DNA): TGTGCCAGCAGTAAACTAGCGGGAGGGCCGGGTACGCAGTATTTT. The chain carries TRBV6-5 and TRBJ2-3, with 13 bases matching TRBD2. The germline V gene encodes CDR1 MNHEY and CDR2 SVGAGI. J lost 8 bases, V lost 5 bases, and 7 bases had no gene match. The CDR3 runs 15 residues.

This clone was seen just once. The chain uses TRBV6-2 or TRBV6-3 and TRBJ1-5; possible D gene TRBD1, 6 bases. The length of the CDR3 is 15 residues. Germline loops: CDR1 MNHEY, CDR2 SVGEGT. Trimming left V 5 bases short and J 2 bases short, with 13 bases between. The CDR3 DNA reads TGTGCCAGCAGTGAGACAGGTAAAGGCAATCAGCCCCAGCATTTT. Its protein is CASSETGKGNQPQHF.

The V call is TRBV11-2, the J call TRBJ1-2; 7 bases map to TRBD1. Germline-derived CDR1 and CDR2 are SGHAT and FQNNGV. V lost 5 bases and J lost 8; bases outside the gene matches: 17. The CDR3 loop spans 16 amino acids. In DNA, the CDR3 is TGTGCCAGCAGCCGACAACTAACAGGGGCCGCGGGAGGCTACACCTTC. This sequence encodes CASSRQLTGAAGGYTF.

Worth noting for this clone: Other DNA sequences in this specimen translate into the identical CDR3. The chain couples TRBV18 to TRBJ1-5; TRBD1 aligns across 7 bases. The CDR3 spans 13 residues. Germline V gives CDR1 KGHSH, CDR2 LQKENI. Trimming cost V 3 bases and J 5 bases; bases outside gene matches: 1. For the CDR3, the DNA is TGTGCCAGCTCACCCGACAGGGATCAGCCCCAGCATTTT. It is translated as CASSPDRDQPQHF.

This clone was recorded only once. CDR3 in amino acids: CASSLGVRTNTGELFF. In nucleotides, the CDR3 is TGCGCCAGCAGCTTGGGGGTCAGGACGAACACCGGGGAGCTGTTTTTT. The genes are TRBV5-1 and TRBJ2-2, with no clear D. Per the germline V gene, CDR1 is SGHRS and CDR2 is YFSETQ. The germline V and J ends were trimmed by 0 bases and 0 bases, with 9 bases remaining between them. The CDR3 extends over 16 amino acids.

The chain employs TRBV18 and TRBJ2-3, with D maybe TRBD2 (6 bases). CDR1 is KGHSH and CDR2 is LQKENI in the germline V gene. The length of the CDR3 is 17 residues. With 6 bases removed from V and 3 bases from J, the gap between germline ends came to 22 bases. This CDR3 reads CASSPVLPEAGTDTQYF. As DNA, the CDR3 is TGTGCCAGCTCTCCGGTTTTGCCTGAGGCGGGGACAGATACGCAGTATTTT.

The chain carries TRBV27 and TRBJ2-1; 8 nucleotides line up with TRBD2. The germline V gene has CDR1 MNHEY and CDR2 SMNVEV (reference sequence). Trimming removed 5 bases from V and 2 bases from J; junction bases left unmatched: 5. CDR3 length: 15 amino acids. In DNA form, the CDR3 reads TGTGCCAGCAGTCCGCGGGAGGTTCCCTACAATGAGCAGTTCTTC. Its protein product is CASSPREVPYNEQFF.

This sequence joins TRBV6-5 and TRBJ2-7; TRBD1 matches 7 bases. The germline CDR1 and CDR2 sequences are MNHEY and SVGAGI. There are 12 residues in the CDR3. The J segment lost 5 bases and the V segment lost 10 bases, leaving 8 bases of the junction unmatched. The CDR3 spells CATRTGQNEQYF. In DNA form, the CDR3 reads TGTGCCACGCGGACAGGTCAGAACGAGCAGTACTTC.

The chain recombines TRBV28 with TRBJ1-4; tentatively, D is TRBD1 (6 bases). The germline CDR1 and CDR2 sequences are MDHEN and SYDVKM. Trimming shortened V by 6 bases and J by 6 bases, and 14 bases separated the two germline ends. The length of the CDR3 is 14 residues. CDR3 amino acids: CASSRGGGDEKLFF. In DNA form, the CDR3 reads TGTGCCAGCAGCCGCGGGGGGGGCGATGAAAAACTGTTTTTT.

The chain combines TRBV30 with TRBJ2-3; 9 positions match TRBD2. Looked up from germline, CDR1 is GTSNPN and CDR2 is SVGIG (reference sequence). With V trimmed by 0 bases and J by 7 bases, 11 bases remained unmatched. This CDR3 has 16 residues. The CDR3 sequence: CAWSVPTAGGSNTQYF. Here the CDR3 DNA reads TGTGCCTGGAGTGTACCCACCGCGGGAGGGTCAAATACGCAGTATTTT.

This sequence joins TRBV11-1 and TRBJ2-7; no clear D gene. Germline loops: CDR1 SGHAT, CDR2 FQDESV (reference sequence). The CDR3 has 15 amino acids. V lost 2 bases and J lost 3, with 14 bases in between. CDR3 bases: TGTGCCAGCAGCTTATTGGCAGGTCCCTACTACGAGCAGTACTTC. Its protein product is CASSLLAGPYYEQYF.

The V gene is TRBV7-8, the J gene TRBJ1-4, with 7 positions matching TRBD1. The CDR3 covers 16 residues. Germline lookup yields CDR1 SGHVS and CDR2 FQNEAQ. V gave up 4 bases and J gave up 0 bases; unmatched junction bases: 5. The CDR3 nucleotides are TGTGCCAGCAGCTCGGGACAGCGCGCAACTAATGAAAAACTGTTTTTT. As protein: CASSSGQRATNEKLFF.